Listed below are T cell receptor beta chains from one sample, sequenced in a study of blood T cell repertoires in COVID-19. Data came from immunoSEQ multiplex PCR; TCRdb stores just in-frame clones and leaves some out. There are 63,000 or so clones in the sample; 70% to 90% occur only once, and 3.9% lies in the top ten. Sequences were obtained from peripheral blood. The receptors originated from a man between 65 and 85 years old with active COVID-19. Both conserved end residues are part of each CDR3. D genes are given only for firm matches. Clone size is not always given. Where it is, it says once, few, many or a class for expanded clones.

D	V	length	J	size	DNA	CDR3
NA	TRBV3-1/TRBV3-2	12	TRBJ2-7	few	TGTGCCAGCAGCCACGCCAGCTACGAGCAGTACTTC	CASSHASYEQYF
TRBD2	TRBV11-3	15	TRBJ2-5	NA	TGTGCCAGCAGCTCCCCAAGGGAGGGCCTGGAGACCCAGTACTTC	CASSSPREGLETQYF
NA	TRBV28	16	TRBJ1-1	NA	TGTGCCAGCAGTACCAGACAGACTTCCATGAACACTGAAGCTTTCTTT	CASSTRQTSMNTEAFF
NA	TRBV6-2/TRBV6-3	16	TRBJ1-1	NA	TGTGCCAGCAGTTCCCCCCTTGGGGGGTCGGACACTGAAGCTTTCTTT	CASSSPLGGSDTEAFF
TRBD2	TRBV5-1	16	TRBJ2-5	NA	TGCGCCAGCAGGGGGGCGGGAGGGCCGCAACAAGAGACCCAGTACTTC	CASRGAGGPQQETQYF
TRBD1	TRBV7-3	15	TRBJ2-1	NA	TGTGCCAGCAGCCCGGGACAGGGTTCTTACAATGAGCAGTTCTTC	CASSPGQGSYNEQFF
NA	TRBV24-1	15	TRBJ2-4	NA	TGTGCCACCAGTGAGGGGGGGGCCGGCAAAAACATTCAGTACTTC	CATSEGGAGKNIQYF
NA	TRBV19	12	TRBJ1-6	NA	TGTGCCAGTAATGGCGGTGGATCACCCCTCCACTTT	CASNGGGSPLHF
NA	TRBV3-1/TRBV3-2	15	TRBJ1-1	NA	TGTGCCAGCAGCCAAGGGTCAGGGCTGGGCACTGAAGCTTTCTTT	CASSQGSGLGTEAFF
NA	TRBV7-6	14	TRBJ1-2	NA	TGTGCCAGCAGCTTTGGCCTTCCAGATGGCGGCTACACCTTC	CASSFGLPDGGYTF